This T cell receptor beta chain was observed in a study of cytomegalovirus exposure and HLA in healthy donors (dated by TCRdb to the late 2010s). Broadly, across the study: In an earlier analysis of about 560 of the donors, 276 Gb of sequence data and 120 million or so unique TCR beta sequences from about 180 million T cells were reported. An early release that covered about 600 HLA-typed donors contained about 290 gigabases of sequencing data and 70 million to 100 million unique TCR sequences. Among the approximately 400 genotyped donors, around 81% belonged to the genetic ancestry cluster associated with self-reported Caucasian donors. The aim of the study was to test whether cataloging public T cell receptors could identify signatures of past pathogen exposure. Using immunosequencing, the study profiled T cell repertoires from about 620 subjects and related those repertoires to cytomegalovirus serostatus. Besides the first cohort of more than 650 subjects, a separate validation cohort made up of 120 different subjects was used. To predict cytomegalovirus infection status, the study brought together high-throughput TCR immunosequencing, statistical association of individual TCRs with disease status, and machine learning. In a later analysis, previously published TCR beta repertoires from several hundred donors were re-analyzed and high-resolution HLA genotyping was added so that TCR occurrence patterns could be studied. Rather than using new phenotypic data, the later analysis identified candidate immune exposures from TCR beta sequences and from how often those sequences occurred across donors. To decide whether each TCR beta V gene segment behaved as functional or pseudogenic, an earlier analysis of 587 of the donors relied on high-throughput TCR beta sequencing. Donor age, sex, ethnicity and CMV serostatus were collected together with the repertoire data. Genome-wide SNP genotypes for about 60% of the roughly 670 donors were used in a later genetic analysis, which treated that subset as a discovery cohort. All discovery cohort repertoires had been generated on a single sequencing platform. Both class I and class II loci were covered by HLA typing, at four-digit resolution. The number of typed donors differed by locus: 629-630 for A, B, C, DRB1 and DQB1; roughly 510 for DQA1; some 610 for DPA1; and roughly 470 for DPB1. Four to six DR-DQ haplotypes were handled as single units for association and clustering, since linkage in the cohort was strong. Among about 370 genotyped donors of the cohort, an average of roughly 230,000 unique TCR beta nucleotide sequences was sequenced per donor, of which about 19% were non-productive.

Results the study describes overall, beyond this receptor: Across donors, most TCR sequences were observed very rarely, whereas some public TCRs were present in many individuals. The authors suggested that the approach could potentially be extended to other disease states and immunological phenotypes. The cohort was sequenced for TCR beta chains only, and without alpha or paired-chain data the features that could be detected were limited. Because counts were too low, seventeen rarely observed V segments, including chromosome 9 orphons, were excluded from the earlier analysis of roughly 580 of the donors. Sequencing depth was assumed to be roughly uniform across donors in the presence/absence analyses, though that assumption may not hold. Assigning TCR associations to individual alleles was difficult when HLA alleles, especially DR and DQ, strongly co-occurred. In a later genetic analysis, fewer N-insertions in productive TCRs were reported among donors in an Asian-associated ancestry cluster than the roughly 700-donor mean. Most CMV-associated TCR beta chains appeared to be HLA-restricted in a later analysis, and the HLA associations seemed to be driven largely by CMV exposure. In vitro tests confirmed that a few of the cytomegalovirus-associated TCR beta chains recognize cytomegalovirus antigens. Cytomegalovirus status was reported to be diagnosed by the classifier with high specificity and sensitivity in both the original and validation cohorts. According to a later analysis, parvovirus B19, influenza, CMV and Epstein-Barr virus appeared linked to several top co-occurrence clusters. At a false discovery rate of 0.05, a later analysis linked 16,951 TCR beta sequences to specific HLA alleles. In an earlier analysis of some 540 of the donors, most TCR beta V segments appeared in productive rearrangements about 87% or about 30% of the time, broadly matching IMGT annotations. The 87-base-pair reads could not distinguish some IMGT-functional V segments, including TRBV6-2 and TRBV6-3, so those segments were excluded. A later genetic analysis associated a missense DCLRE1C variant with V-gene and J-gene trimming of TCR beta chains, and an independent cohort replicated the association. In a later analysis, the rate of TCR association differed among HLA loci, with DRB1 alleles having the most associated TCRs and HLA-C alleles having the fewest. The study listed approximately 150 TCR beta chains as associated with cytomegalovirus. A group of highly shared sequence variants was considered likely to be a technical artifact of the sequencing pipeline. Because HLA typing was missing for some donors at each locus, association tests included only the typed subset. A further reported finding was that TCR beta sequences accurately predicted the HLA-A and HLA-B alleles for most subjects in the first cohort. Correlated functional status among segregating V segments might be attributable to linkage disequilibrium, but an unknown experimental factor could not be ruled out. CMV serostatus was the only immune exposure information available for the cohort. Compared with equally common non-associated chains, HLA-associated TCR beta chains in a later analysis were more clonally expanded and had lower generation probabilities.

Preparation of the library involved the immunoSEQ multiplex PCR assay. A mixture of 60 forward primers for TCR Vbeta segments and 13 reverse primers for TCR Jbeta segments was used in the multiplex PCR. The CDR3 region of rearranged TCR beta genes was amplified from genomic DNA with a multiplex PCR assay. The Illumina HiSeq System was used to sequence the amplified TCR beta libraries as 87-base-pair reads. As for the original processing: A later analysis counted about 82 million unique TCR beta chains across the 670 or so repertoires, and some 11 million of these chains were shared by at least two donors. Raw reads were error-corrected and collapsed into unique sequences with a nearest-neighbor algorithm that merged closely related sequences to remove PCR and sequencing errors. V, D and J gene segments were assigned by aligning CDR3 sequences to IMGT reference sequences. For a sequence to be retained, a match of at least six nucleotides was required to both a V gene segment and a J gene segment. A rearrangement counted as productive if the CDR3 had no stop codons and remained in frame with V and J, and every other rearrangement counted as non-productive. CDR3 was defined by IMGT convention, running from the second conserved V-encoded cysteine to the conserved J-encoded phenylalanine. The earlier analysis of about 640 of the donors excluded any sequence lacking an unambiguous match to a single V gene segment. An earlier analysis of just under 600 of the donors called V segments functional above 56.7% productive rearrangements and segregating when the between-donor standard deviation exceeded 5%. A statistical classification framework was built to diagnose cytomegalovirus status from the catalog of TCR beta chain sequences. In a later analysis, TCR nucleotide sequences were compared against IMGT/GENE-DB human TR gene sequences so that V and J genes could be assigned. The TCRdist pipeline was used in a later analysis to assign CDR3 sequences and most-parsimonious VDJ recombination scenarios. A later analysis defined each TCR beta chain by its CDR3 amino acid sequence plus V-gene family, and excluded reads lacking a unique V-gene family. To address suspected cross-contamination and a sequencing artifact, a later analysis removed roughly 640 highly shared, low-generation-probability nucleotide sequences. In a later analysis, a clonal expansion index for each public chain was calculated from normalized within-repertoire ranks of inferred template counts. A later analysis computed generation probabilities with a VDJ recombination model fitted to out-of-frame rearrangements, and checked the results against IGoR. Hypergeometric tests were used in a later analysis to score TCR-TCR, TCR-HLA and TCR-CMV co-occurrence, with a repertoire-size bias correction applied to the TCR pairs. To estimate false discovery rates, a later analysis permuted the HLA or CMV assignments 20 times. In a later analysis, co-occurring TCRs were grouped using DBSCAN, with TCRdist sequence similarity added in when clustering inside HLA-allele-positive subsets. Repertoires with fewer than 30,000 or more than 120,000 public chains were left out of co-occurrence clustering, as were about five repertoires with anomalous nucleotide sharing. TCRdb took this table from immuneACCESS and kept in-frame rearrangements with V and J called. Such tables lack part of the clones; where checked against another copy, unresolved V genes explain under half of the gap, and the rest is unexplained. V, J and clone size reflect that table, while D and trimming were determined from the DNA. The table of this sample itemizes about 70,000 clones. The ten most abundant clones make up about 2.4% of the sample.

As to this clone: Its antigen is still unknown.

The CDR3 starts with the cysteine, ends with the phenylalanine, and has 15 residues. Only CDR3 DNA remains: 45 bases, in frame from the first base. CDR1 and CDR2 (SGHDT, YYEEEE) derive from the germline V gene. The cohort consisted of 650 to 700 healthy bone marrow donors. At the time of sampling, all cohort members were nominally healthy, though unrecorded immune exposures were likely present. The donor was CMV seropositive and belonged to the group of over 250 seropositive cohort members. Each donor provided a peripheral blood sample, and peripheral blood mononuclear cells were used for TCR beta sequencing. Genomic DNA extraction from the blood cell samples was performed with the Qiagen DNeasy Blood Extraction Kit.

This TCR was recovered from a female donor in good health and CMV-seropositive. The sequence is built from TRBV5-6 and TRBJ2-5; 7 junctional bases match TRBD1. The J call may be wrong; the DNA end is better matched by TRBJ2-7. Sequenced input: PBMCs. The CDR3 has the sequence CASSFRPGGSYEQYF. In nucleotide form, the sequence is TGTGCCAGCAGCTTTAGACCAGGGGGCTCCTACGAGCAGTACTTC.